This is a list of T cell receptor beta chains from one sample in a study of blood T cell repertoires in COVID-19. The repertoire was sequenced with immunoSEQ multiplex PCR; TCRdb's copy has only in-frame clones and lacks some. The sample includes roughly 21,000 clones, roughly 83% of them seen just once. Specimen: peripheral blood. The origin of the receptors is a middle-aged man with acute or convalescent COVID-19. CDR3s include the opening cysteine and the closing phenylalanine or tryptophan. The D gene is left open where the match is weak. Some rows have no size entry. The others give once, few or many, or a class for an expanded clone.

V: TRBV11-2; size: .; J: TRBJ2-3; D: .; CDR3: CASSLLTSRTDTQYF; DNA: TGTGCCAGCAGCTTACTGACATCTCGGACAGATACGCAGTATTTT
V: TRBV6-5; size: .; J: TRBJ1-2; D: .; CDR3: CASRTRENYGYTF; DNA: TGTGCCAGCAGGACCCGGGAGAACTATGGCTACACCTTC
V: TRBV18; size: few; J: TRBJ2-7; D: TRBD2; CDR3: CASSPLGTSGYEQYF; DNA: TGTGCCAGCTCACCACTAGGGACTAGCGGGTACGAGCAGTACTTC
V: TRBV6-5; size: .; J: TRBJ1-2; D: .; CDR3: CASSPGALAYGYTF; DNA: TGTGCCAGCAGCCCAGGGGCCTTGGCCTATGGCTACACCTTC
V: TRBV5-1; size: .; J: TRBJ2-1; D: TRBD2; CDR3: CASSRLAGVDNEQFF; DNA: TGCGCCAGCAGCAGACTAGCGGGAGTGGACAATGAGCAGTTCTTC
V: TRBV5-4; size: few; J: TRBJ1-2; D: .; CDR3: CASSLDGVAYGYTF; DNA: TGTGCCAGCAGCTTGGACGGGGTAGCCTATGGCTACACCTTC
V: TRBV10-3; size: .; J: TRBJ2-5; D: .; CDR3: CAISEAQKETQYF; DNA: TGTGCCATCAGTGAGGCTCAGAAAGAGACCCAGTACTTC
V: TRBV15; size: .; J: TRBJ2-5; D: TRBD1; CDR3: CATNTGVRQETQYF; DNA: TGTGCCACCAATACAGGGGTCAGGCAAGAGACCCAGTACTTC
V: TRBV19; size: .; J: TRBJ1-5; D: .; CDR3: CASSISLTGYGSSVNQPQHF; DNA: TGTGCCAGTAGTATCTCCCTCACGGGTTACGGGTCTTCGGTCAATCAGCCCCAGCATTTT
V: TRBV19; size: .; J: TRBJ1-5; D: TRBD1; CDR3: CASSHRRGQGNQPQHF; DNA: TGTGCCAGTAGTCATAGACGGGGACAGGGAAATCAGCCCCAGCATTTT
V: TRBV20-1; size: .; J: TRBJ1-4; D: .; CDR3: CSAGGGEKLFF; DNA: TGCAGTGCTGGGGGGGGCGAAAAACTGTTTTTT
V: TRBV6-5; size: .; J: TRBJ1-4; D: .; CDR3: CASSPDRNNEKLFF; DNA: TGTGCCAGCAGCCCCGACAGGAATAATGAAAAACTGTTTTTT
V: TRBV28; size: .; J: TRBJ1-5; D: .; CDR3: CASRGGNQPQHF; DNA: TGTGCCAGCAGAGGAGGCAATCAGCCCCAGCATTTT
V: TRBV19; size: .; J: TRBJ2-2; D: .; CDR3: CASTHSVGELFF; DNA: TGTGCCAGTACTCATAGCGTCGGGGAGCTGTTTTTT
V: TRBV6-5; size: once; J: TRBJ1-1; D: .; CDR3: CASSYSIATEAFF; DNA: TGTGCCAGCAGTTACTCGATTGCGACTGAAGCTTTCTTT
V: TRBV11-2; size: .; J: TRBJ1-6; D: .; CDR3: CASRPSLQGSPLHF; DNA: TGTGCCAGCAGGCCTTCCCTACAGGGATCACCCCTCCACTTT
V: TRBV7-2; size: .; J: TRBJ1-1; D: .; CDR3: CASSPRLGESTEAFF; DNA: TGTGCCAGCAGCCCCCGGCTCGGGGAGAGCACTGAAGCTTTCTTT
V: TRBV2; size: .; J: TRBJ2-1; D: TRBD1; CDR3: CATPGQGANEQFF; DNA: TGTGCCACTCCGGGACAGGGGGCCAATGAGCAGTTCTTC
V: TRBV3-1/TRBV3-2; size: .; J: TRBJ1-1; D: .; CDR3: CASSQSYPFPEAFF; DNA: TGTGCCAGCAGCCAGAGTTATCCCTTCCCTGAAGCTTTCTTT
V: TRBV19; size: .; J: TRBJ2-3; D: .; CDR3: CASSPRTDTQYF; DNA: TGTGCCAGTAGTCCTCGCACAGATACGCAGTATTTT